A selection of T cell receptor beta chains follows, all from one sample in a study of blood T cells in healthy people across ages. TCRdb reprocessed the 5' RACE reads via MiXCR and lists one record per CDR3 protein. The sample lists about 1.8 million distinct CDR3 sequences, 40% to 55% seen once, with around 2.1% in the top ten. The sample comprised blood. The receptors derive from a woman aged 35 to 49 in good health. The conserved cysteine and the conserved F or W are not part of the CDR3 here. Expanded clones get a size class; other rows say once, few or many, or leave the size out.

v_gene: TRBV20-1; j_gene: TRBJ1-2; abundance: .; CDR3aa: SALGSGSANYGYT
v_gene: TRBV6-6; j_gene: TRBJ2-7; abundance: many; CDR3aa: ASSYGGNEQY
v_gene: TRBV6-6; j_gene: TRBJ2-7; abundance: .; CDR3aa: ASKGGIWSEQY
v_gene: TRBV11-3; j_gene: TRBJ2-1; abundance: .; CDR3aa: ASSPGRQPYNEQF
v_gene: TRBV20-1; j_gene: TRBJ1-2; abundance: .; CDR3aa: SAPERIGYT
v_gene: TRBV20-1; j_gene: TRBJ2-5; abundance: .; CDR3aa: SAGDGLVETQY
v_gene: TRBV7-9; j_gene: TRBJ1-4; abundance: .; CDR3aa: ASSSSGEKLF
v_gene: TRBV28; j_gene: TRBJ2-1; abundance: .; CDR3aa: AIRGTGGRTDEQF
v_gene: TRBV9; j_gene: TRBJ2-6; abundance: once; CDR3aa: ASSVDPGGRLSGANVLT
v_gene: TRBV4-1; j_gene: TRBJ1-2; abundance: .; CDR3aa: ASSQEERTGAYYGYT
v_gene: TRBV20-1; j_gene: TRBJ1-2; abundance: few; CDR3aa: RALDRVYGYT
v_gene: TRBV10-2; j_gene: TRBJ2-5; abundance: few; CDR3aa: ASSVRRGETQY
v_gene: TRBV11-3; j_gene: .; abundance: few; CDR3aa: ASSSPTGAGEQY